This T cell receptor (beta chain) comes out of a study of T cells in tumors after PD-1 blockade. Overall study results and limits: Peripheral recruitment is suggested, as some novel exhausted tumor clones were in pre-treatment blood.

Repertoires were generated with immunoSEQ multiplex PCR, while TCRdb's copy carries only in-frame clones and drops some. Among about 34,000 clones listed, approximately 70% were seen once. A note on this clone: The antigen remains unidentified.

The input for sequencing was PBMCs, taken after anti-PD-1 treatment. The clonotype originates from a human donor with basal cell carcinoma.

CDR3 sequence (DNA): TGTGCCAGCAGTTTAGAAGGTTTCGAGCAGTACTTC. Translated: CASSLEGFEQYF. V and J are TRBV28 and TRBJ2-7; D is unclear. Germline CDR1 reads MDHEN; CDR2 reads SYDVKM. Deletions cut 2 bases from V and 6 bases from J, with 8 bases between. The CDR3 extends over 12 amino acids.